These 2 T cell receptor beta chains came from one sample sequenced in a study of blood T cells in healthy people across ages (dated by TCRdb to 2015 to 2017). To prepare the library, 5' RACE was applied. TCRdb records Illumina HiSeq 2500 as the sequencer. A second PCR of roughly 7 to 12 cycles was run with a J-beta primer mix and a sample-barcoded 5' primer. TCRdb took the public reads, trimmed them with fastp at Q25, ran MiXCR for clone calling and kept in-frame beta chains. A single entry per CDR3 protein holds the most common genes and DNA from its merged rows. In this sample the table shows 250,000 to 300,000 distinct CDR3 sequences, around 29% of which occur a single time. Jointly, the top ten make up over 25% of the sample. Sequencing was carried out using blood. Every receptor here comes from a woman in her seventies in good health.

This chain links TRBV5-1 with TRBJ1-4; a weak D match, TRBD1 (6 bases). There are 15 residues in the CDR3. V was cut by 4 bases and J by 3 bases, with 13 bases left in between. Germline CDR1 SGHRS, CDR2 YFSETQ. In DNA, the CDR3 is TGCGCCAGCAGCCCTTGGGACACACCTAATGAAAAACTGTTTTTT. This gives the protein CASSPWDTPNEKLFF.

This clonotype was counted between two and nine times. The junction shows a germline mismatch at one end, possibly a read error. This sequence joins TRBV7-2 and TRBJ1-4, with a weak D call TRBD1 (6 bases). Per the germline V gene, CDR1 is SGHTA and CDR2 is FQGNSA. There are 18 residues in the CDR3. The CDR3 DNA follows: TGTGCCAGCAGCTTGGCGAGGGGGTTTACAGTGAGGAATGAAGAACTGTTTTTT. Translation: CASSLARGFTVRNEELFF.